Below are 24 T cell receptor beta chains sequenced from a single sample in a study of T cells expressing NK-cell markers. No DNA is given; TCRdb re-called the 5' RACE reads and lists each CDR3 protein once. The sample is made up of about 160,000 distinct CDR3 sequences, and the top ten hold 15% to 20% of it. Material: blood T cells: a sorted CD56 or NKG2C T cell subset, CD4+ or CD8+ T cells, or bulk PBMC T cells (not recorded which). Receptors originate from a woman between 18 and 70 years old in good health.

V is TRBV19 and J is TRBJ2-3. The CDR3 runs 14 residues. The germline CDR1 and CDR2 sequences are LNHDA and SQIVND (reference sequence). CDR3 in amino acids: CASRTGANTDTQYF.

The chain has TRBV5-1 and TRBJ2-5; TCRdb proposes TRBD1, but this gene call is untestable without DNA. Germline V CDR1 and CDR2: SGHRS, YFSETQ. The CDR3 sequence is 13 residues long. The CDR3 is CAGRRGDGETQYF.

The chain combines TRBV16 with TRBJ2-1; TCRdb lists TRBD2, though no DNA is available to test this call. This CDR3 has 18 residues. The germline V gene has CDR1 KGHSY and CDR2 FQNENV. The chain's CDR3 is CASSQSIRTSGASGEQFF.

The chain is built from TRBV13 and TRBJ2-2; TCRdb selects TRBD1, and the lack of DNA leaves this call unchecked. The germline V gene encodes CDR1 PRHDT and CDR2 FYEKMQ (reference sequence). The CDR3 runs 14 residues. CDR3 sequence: CATGTLGNTGELFF.

CDR3 sequence reads: CASSSTGLGIQETQYF. This chain connects TRBV5-1 to TRBJ2-5; TCRdb's D gene call, TRBD2, goes unchecked for lack of DNA. The length of the CDR3 is 16 residues. The V gene's germline CDR1 is SGHRS and CDR2 YFSETQ.

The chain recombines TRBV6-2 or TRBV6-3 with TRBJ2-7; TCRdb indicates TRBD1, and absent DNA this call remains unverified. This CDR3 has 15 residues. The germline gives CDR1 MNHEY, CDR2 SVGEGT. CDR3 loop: CASLVGGTGVYEQYF.

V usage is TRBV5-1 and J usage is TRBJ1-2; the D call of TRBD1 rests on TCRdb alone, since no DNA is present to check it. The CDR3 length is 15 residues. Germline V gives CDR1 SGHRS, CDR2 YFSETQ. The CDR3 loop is CASSWDGGVGYGYTF.

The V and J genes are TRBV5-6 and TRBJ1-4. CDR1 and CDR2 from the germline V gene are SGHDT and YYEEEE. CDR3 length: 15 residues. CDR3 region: CASSEVGRSNEKLFF.

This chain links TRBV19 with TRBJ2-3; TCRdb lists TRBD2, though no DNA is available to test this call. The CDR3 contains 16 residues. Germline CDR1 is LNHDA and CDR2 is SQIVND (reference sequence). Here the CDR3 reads CASSMRIAGNTDTQYF.

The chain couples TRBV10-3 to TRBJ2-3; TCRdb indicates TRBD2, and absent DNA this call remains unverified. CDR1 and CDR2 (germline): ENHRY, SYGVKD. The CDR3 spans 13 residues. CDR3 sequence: CAISVAGGDTQYF.

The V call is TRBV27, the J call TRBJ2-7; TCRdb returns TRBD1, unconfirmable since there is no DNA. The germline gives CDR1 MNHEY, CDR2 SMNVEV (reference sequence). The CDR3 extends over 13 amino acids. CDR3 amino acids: CASRTLAGGEQYF.

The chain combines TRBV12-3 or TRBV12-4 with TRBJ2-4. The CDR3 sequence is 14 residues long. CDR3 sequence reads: CASSIIRAKNIQYF.

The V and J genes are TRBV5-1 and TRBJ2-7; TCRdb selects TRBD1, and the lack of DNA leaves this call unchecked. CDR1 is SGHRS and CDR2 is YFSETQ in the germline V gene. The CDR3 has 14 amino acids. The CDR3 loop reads CASSRDSYNYEQYF.

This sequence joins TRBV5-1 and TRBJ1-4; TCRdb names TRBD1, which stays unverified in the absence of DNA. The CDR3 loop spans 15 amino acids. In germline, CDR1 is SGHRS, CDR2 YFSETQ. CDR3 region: CASSLLGDGGEKLFF.

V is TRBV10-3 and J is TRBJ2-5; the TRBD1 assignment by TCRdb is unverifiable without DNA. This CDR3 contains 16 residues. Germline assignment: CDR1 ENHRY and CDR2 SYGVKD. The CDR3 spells CAISGQGGAYQETQYF.

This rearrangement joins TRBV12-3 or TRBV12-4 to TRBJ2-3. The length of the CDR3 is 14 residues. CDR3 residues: CASSRNQRPDTQYF.

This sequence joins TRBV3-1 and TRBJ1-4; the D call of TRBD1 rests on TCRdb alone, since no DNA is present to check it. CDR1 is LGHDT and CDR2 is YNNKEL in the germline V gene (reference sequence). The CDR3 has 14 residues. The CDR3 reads CASSQGGAYSELFF.

The CDR3: CASSPTGGDNEQFF. The chain joins TRBV7-9 to TRBJ2-1; TCRdb returns TRBD1, unconfirmable since there is no DNA. Germline lookup yields CDR1 SEHNR and CDR2 FQNEAQ (reference sequence). The CDR3 loop spans 14 amino acids. Full variable domain (rest looked up from reference TRBV7-9 and TRBJ2-1): DTGVSQNPRHKITKRGQNVTFRCDPISEHNRLYWYRQTLGQGPEFLTYFQNEAQLEKSRLLSDRFSAERPKGSFSTLEIQRTEQGDSAMYLCASSPTGGDNEQFFGPGTRLTVL.

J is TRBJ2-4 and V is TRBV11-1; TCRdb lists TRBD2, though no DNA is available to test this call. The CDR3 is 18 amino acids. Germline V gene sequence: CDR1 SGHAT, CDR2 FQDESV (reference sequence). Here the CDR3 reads CASRSGTSGVLAKNIQYF.

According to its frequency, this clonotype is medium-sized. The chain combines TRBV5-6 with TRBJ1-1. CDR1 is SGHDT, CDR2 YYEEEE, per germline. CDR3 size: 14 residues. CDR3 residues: CASSSAEGFTEAFF.

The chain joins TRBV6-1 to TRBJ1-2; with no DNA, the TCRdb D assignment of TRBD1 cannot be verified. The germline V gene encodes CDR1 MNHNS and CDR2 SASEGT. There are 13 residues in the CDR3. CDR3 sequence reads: CASSERTGFGYTF.

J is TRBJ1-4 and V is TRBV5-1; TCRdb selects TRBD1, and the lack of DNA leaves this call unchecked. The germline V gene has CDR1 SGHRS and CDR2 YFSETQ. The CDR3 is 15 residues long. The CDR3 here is CASSPGQGASEKLFF.

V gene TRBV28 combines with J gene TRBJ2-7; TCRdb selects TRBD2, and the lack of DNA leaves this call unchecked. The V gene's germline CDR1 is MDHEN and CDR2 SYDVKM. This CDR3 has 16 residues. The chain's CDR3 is CASSSFLAGGTYEQYF.

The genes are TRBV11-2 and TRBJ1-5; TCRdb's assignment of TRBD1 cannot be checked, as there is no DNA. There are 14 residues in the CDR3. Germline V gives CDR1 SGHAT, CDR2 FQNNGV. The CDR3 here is CASSLTAGNQPQHF.